The clone carrying this T cell receptor beta chain was recorded a few times. Its antigen is unidentified. Primers for the PCR totalled 60 Vbeta and 13 Jbeta. Produced via immunoSEQ multiplex PCR; TCRdb's table is partial and in-frame only. The table includes more than 95,000 clones, about 70% detected once. These data belong to a study of cytomegalovirus exposure and HLA in healthy donors. Overall study context: Earlier results showed some 120 million unique TCR beta sequences derived from around 170 million T cells. General observations from the study: There were reportedly fewer N-insertions in an Asian-associated ancestry cluster than the approximately 670-donor mean, in a later analysis. Using the classifier, cytomegalovirus status was reportedly diagnosed with high specificity and sensitivity.

Trimming left V 4 bases short and J 0 bases short, with 14 bases between. Germline CDR1 reads SGDLS; CDR2 reads YYNGEE. The CDR3 is 16 residues long. The clonotype originates from a female donor in good health and CMV-seropositive. Sequenced input: PBMCs. The genes are TRBV9 and TRBJ1-3, with a possible D match to TRBD1 (5 bases). The CDR3 protein is CASSLTTANSGNTIYF. The CDR3 nucleotides are TGTGCCAGCAGCCTAACGACAGCAAACTCTGGAAACACCATATATTTT.